The 12 T cell receptor beta chains reported below all come from one sample, sequenced in a study of vaccination effects on CD4 cells after COVID-19. These receptors lack a known antigen. Produced via immunoSEQ multiplex PCR; TCRdb's table is partial and in-frame only. Of about 31,000 clones listed, roughly 62% are singletons. Peptide-pool stimulation followed by sequencing identified expanded antigen-specific CD4+ clonotypes in the ViraFEST assay. Culturing for approximately 10 days preceded CD4+ T cell isolation. The starting material was CD4+ T cells from PBMCs cultured with HCoV-229E spike peptides, obtained before COVID-19 vaccination. The receptors were gathered from a human donor who received a COVID-19 vaccine.

The V and J genes are TRBV7-9 and TRBJ2-7, with a possible D match to TRBD1 (6 bases). Between the trimmed V and J ends, which lost 5 bases and 2 bases, there was a span of 13 bases. CDR3 length: 14 residues. Germline V gives CDR1 SEHNR, CDR2 FQNEAQ (reference sequence). As DNA, the CDR3 is TGTGCCAGCAGCCCAAAGACAGGACCCTACGAGCAGTACTTC. Protein sequence: CASSPKTGPYEQYF.

This clone was recorded once. The rearrangement uses TRBV7-2 and TRBJ2-1; D not resolved. Germline assignment: CDR1 SGHTA and CDR2 FQGNSA. V was pared by 4 bases and J by 5 bases, with 15 bases between. The CDR3 loop spans 15 amino acids. This chain's CDR3 is CASSSDQLLDNEQFF. As DNA, the CDR3 is TGTGCCAGCAGCTCCGACCAGCTCCTCGACAATGAGCAGTTCTTC. The full variable domain, with the rest looked up from reference TRBV7-2 and TRBJ2-1, is GAGVSQSPSNKVTEKGKDVELRCDPISGHTALYWYRQSLGQGLEFLIYFQGNSAPDKSGLPSDRFSAERTGGSVSTLTIQRTQQEDSAVYLCASSSDQLLDNEQFFGPGTRLTVL.

The chain uses TRBV19 and TRBJ2-1; 14 bases map to TRBD2. The germline V gene has CDR1 LNHDA and CDR2 SQIVND (reference sequence). The CDR3 sequence is 16 residues long. V lost 6 bases to trimming and J lost 2 bases; unmatched junction nucleotides: 3. CDR3 DNA: TGTGCCAGTAGGTTGACTAGCGGGGGGGCCTACAATGAGCAGTTCTTC. Residues: CASRLTSGGAYNEQFF.

The V call is TRBV18, the J call TRBJ1-3, with D unresolved. From germline, CDR1 is KGHSH and CDR2 LQKENI. The CDR3 has 13 amino acids. Trimming pared 3 bases from V and 6 bases from J, leaving 9 bases between. CDR3 residues: CASSPGRENTIYF. The CDR3 DNA reads as TGTGCCAGCTCACCCGGACGGGAAAACACCATATATTTT.

A note on this clone: Its ends do not fully match the called genes, so a read error is possible. The chain combines TRBV6-1 with TRBJ2-7; 8 bases line up with TRBD1. Germline loops: CDR1 MNHNS, CDR2 SASEGT. The CDR3 extends over 14 amino acids. The CDR3 protein is CASSEASIGTGGPF. The CDR3 DNA follows: TGTGCCAGCAGTGAAGCTTCCATTGGGACAGGTGGGCCCTTC.

The V call is TRBV10-3, the J call TRBJ2-3, with D perhaps TRBD1 or TRBD2 (5 bases each). Trimming left V 6 bases short and J 3 bases short, with 19 bases between. This CDR3 has 16 amino acids. Germline CDR1 is ENHRY and CDR2 is SYGVKD. CDR3 sequence: CAIRIGGGAHTDTQYF. In DNA, the CDR3 is TGTGCCATCAGAATAGGTGGGGGAGCCCATACAGATACGCAGTATTTT.

This chain uses TRBV7-9 with TRBJ2-1; tentatively, D is TRBD1 or TRBD2 (5 bases each). Deletions cut 5 bases from V and 0 bases from J, with 20 bases between. There are 18 residues in the CDR3. Germline CDR1 is SEHNR and CDR2 is FQNEAQ (reference sequence). This CDR3 is CASSPAVGSDSSYNEQFF. CDR3 DNA: TGTGCCAGCAGCCCGGCCGTCGGTAGCGACAGCTCCTACAATGAGCAGTTCTTC.

V gene TRBV19 combines with J gene TRBJ1-2; D is undetermined. The CDR3 length is 12 residues. Deletions cut 5 bases from V and 7 bases from J, with 11 bases between. Germline CDR1 reads LNHDA; CDR2 reads SQIVND (reference sequence). CDR3 amino acids: CASSPREGGYTF. CDR3 nucleotides: TGTGCCAGTAGTCCGCGGGAGGGTGGCTACACCTTC.

This chain connects TRBV11-1 to TRBJ2-1; D is undetermined. This CDR3 has 11 amino acids. Looked up from germline, CDR1 is SGHAT and CDR2 is FQDESV (reference sequence). Trimming cost V 5 bases and J 7 bases, with 6 bases left between them. The CDR3 protein is CASSPRNEQFF. The CDR3 DNA reads as TGTGCCAGCAGCCCCCGGAATGAGCAGTTCTTC.

This chain joins TRBV18 and TRBJ2-1; 14 nucleotides line up with TRBD2. Germline values: CDR1 KGHSH, CDR2 LQKENI. This CDR3 is built from 15 residues. V lost 2 bases to trimming and J lost 8 bases; unmatched junction nucleotides: 2. In DNA, the CDR3 is TGTGCCAGCTCACCAGGGACTAGCGGGAGAGATGAGCAGTTCTTC. This codes for CASSPGTSGRDEQFF.

The chain combines TRBV7-2 with TRBJ2-7; D unresolved. The CDR3 contains 14 residues. Germline V gene sequence: CDR1 SGHTA, CDR2 FQGNSA. V lost 5 bases and J lost 3, with 14 bases in between. The CDR3 protein is CASSPRTERYEQYF. The CDR3 DNA is TGTGCCAGCAGCCCCCGGACGGAACGCTACGAGCAGTACTTC.

The chain carries TRBV21-1 and TRBJ2-4; the D call TRBD2 from the table was never checked on the DNA. TRBV21-1 is annotated as a pseudogene. The CDR3 sequence is 15 residues long. The CDR3 is CASSKLGQGLNIQYF. The CDR3 DNA is TGTGCCAGCAGCAAATTGGGGCAGGGACTCAACATTCAGTACTTC.